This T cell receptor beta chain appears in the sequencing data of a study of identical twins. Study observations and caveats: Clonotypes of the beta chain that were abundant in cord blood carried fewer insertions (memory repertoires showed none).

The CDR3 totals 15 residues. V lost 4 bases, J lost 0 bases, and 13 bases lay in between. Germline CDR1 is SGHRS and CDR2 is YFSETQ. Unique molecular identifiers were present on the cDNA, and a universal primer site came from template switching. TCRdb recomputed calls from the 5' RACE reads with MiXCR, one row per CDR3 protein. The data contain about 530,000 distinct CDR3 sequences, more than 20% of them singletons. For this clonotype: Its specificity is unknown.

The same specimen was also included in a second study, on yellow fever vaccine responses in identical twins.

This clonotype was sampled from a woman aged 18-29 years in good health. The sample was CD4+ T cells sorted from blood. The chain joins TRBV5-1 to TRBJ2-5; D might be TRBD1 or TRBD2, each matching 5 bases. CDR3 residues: CASSERPGHQETQYF. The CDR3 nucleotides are TGCGCCAGCAGCGAAAGACCGGGACACCAAGAGACCCAGTACTTC.